These 4 T cell receptor beta chains came from one sample sequenced in a study of blood T cell repertoires in COVID-19. Assay used: immunoSEQ multiplex PCR; TCRdb lists only in-frame clones, some missing. The repertoire consists of 70,000 or so clones, with about four fifths occurring once and the leading ten covering under 15%. The specimen sequenced was peripheral blood. Source of these receptors: a man in his sixties with COVID-19, enrolled during active disease.

This sequence joins TRBV6-5 and TRBJ2-4; D not resolved. The germline V gene has CDR1 MNHEY and CDR2 SVGAGI. The ends were cut back, 5 bases at V and 7 bases at J, with 12 bases in the middle. The CDR3 spans 13 residues. CDR3 region: CASSPMVGNIQYF. The CDR3 nucleotides read TGTGCCAGCAGTCCTATGGTGGGCAACATTCAGTACTTC.

The chain combines TRBV19 with TRBJ2-3, with D unresolved. V was trimmed by 1 base and J by 1 base, leaving 6 bases between them. The germline CDR1 and CDR2 sequences are LNHDA and SQIVND (reference sequence). The CDR3 consists of 14 residues. CDR3 bases: TGTGCCAGTAGTATAGTAGTTGGCACAGATACGCAGTATTTT. This encodes CASSIVVGTDTQYF.

J is TRBJ2-7 and V is TRBV18; 8 bases are a match to TRBD1. V lost 3 bases to trimming and J lost 6 bases; unmatched junction nucleotides: 4. CDR1 and CDR2 (germline): KGHSH, LQKENI. The CDR3 runs to 13 residues. The CDR3 region has the DNA TGTGCCAGCTCACCCGACAGGGGACGCGAGCAGTACTTC. It yields the protein CASSPDRGREQYF.

The V call is TRBV5-1, the J call TRBJ1-2; a weak D match, TRBD1 (5 bases). Between the trimmed V and J ends, which lost 3 bases and 6 bases, there was a span of 18 bases. The CDR3 consists of 15 residues. Looked up from germline, CDR1 is SGHRS and CDR2 is YFSETQ. Here the CDR3 DNA reads TGCGCCAGCAGCTCCCCCCGGGGGACTCAAGATGGCTACACCTTC. It yields the protein CASSSPRGTQDGYTF.